This TCR beta chain was observed in a study of human T cells and chemical hapten exposure. Germline-derived CDR1 and CDR2 are ENHRY and SYGVKD. V gave up 8 bases and J gave up 4 bases; unmatched junction bases: 9. The CDR3 runs to 15 residues. Unique molecular identifiers were linked by the library to individual cDNA molecules. TCRdb redid the calling of the RACE reads with MiXCR, one entry per CDR3 protein. The sample holds around 350,000 distinct CDR3 sequences, 4.5% to 5.5% seen once. The sample's time point: pre-sensitization, week 0. Treatment given: therapeutic diphenylcyclopropenone sensitization with weekly scalp DPC.

The chain employs TRBV10-3 and TRBJ2-1; 9 bases are a match to TRBD1. The source is a woman between 18 and 30 years old with alopecia areata. Some clones in this sample may be carry-over from other donors' samples. This material consisted of whole blood, taken in connection with sensitization to the hapten diphenylcyclopropenone (DPC). CDR3 nucleotide sequence: TGTGCCATCGATTCAGGGACAGGGACGTACAATGAGCAGTTCTTC. Translated: CAIDSGTGTYNEQFF.